This T cell receptor beta chain was profiled in a study of Ad26.COV2.S vaccination and SARS-CoV-2 variants. The wider study: The donor belonged to the COV1001 Ad26.COV2.S trial arm. Ad26.COV2.S shots went into the muscle once or twice, 56 days apart.

Clones were read by immunoSEQ multiplex PCR, and TCRdb kept only the in-frame ones, dropping some. Among about 680,000 clones, around 89% were seen once, and the ten largest hold roughly 1.5%. Study observations and caveats: Placebo recipients and vaccine recipients were similar in non-spike TCR breadth.

Treatment denoted: roughly 20 received Ad26.COV2.S at low or high dose, single or two shots; about 5 received placebo; per-sample allocation not given. Material that was analyzed had been drawn on day 63 after the first vaccine or placebo injection. Adults aged 18-55 years in Boston included the donor. The CDR3 covers 15 residues. Germline trimming cut 0 bases from V and 8 bases from J; bases unmatched to any gene: 7. Germline V gives CDR1 LNHNV, CDR2 YYDKDF (reference sequence). Regarding this clone: Its antigen is unidentified.

This receptor was taken from a person between 18 and 59 years old who received the Ad26.COV2.S COVID-19 vaccine or a placebo. Specimen: peripheral blood, collected in a trial of Ad26.COV2.S vaccine versus placebo. J is TRBJ1-2 and V is TRBV15; 9 bases are a match to TRBD1. CDR3 sequence: CATSREASGQGGYTF. Written as DNA, the CDR3 is TGTGCCACCAGCAGAGAAGCCTCGGGACAGGGAGGCTACACCTTC.